This TCR beta chain was captured in a study of breast tumors, draining lymph nodes, adjacent tissues. Germline V CDR1 and CDR2: SGDLS, YYNGEE. Trimming left V 0 bases short and J 3 bases short, with 7 bases between. CDR3 length equals 14 residues. Study conclusions and caveats: Luminal-like breast cancer showed significantly higher tumor–nontumor repertoire similarity than basal-like.

This clonotype was observed at least ten times. Its target is not known. Samples came from axillary lymph nodes draining the breast cancer. TCRdb reanalysed the multiplex PCR reads using MiXCR and keeps one entry per CDR3 protein. The repertoire holds roughly 110,000 distinct CDR3 sequences, with less than 40% as singletons. Sequences were obtained from axillary lymph node tissue. V gene TRBV9 combines with J gene TRBJ1-5; D call uncertain. The sequence was collected from a female donor with breast cancer. Some clones in this sample may be carry-over from other donors' samples. For the CDR3, the DNA is TGTGCCAGCAGCGTAGTAGGGAACAATCAGCCCCAGCATTTT. As protein: CASSVVGNNQPQHF. Filled out from reference TRBV9 and TRBJ1-5, the complete variable domain reads DSGVTQTPKHLITATGQRVTLRCSPRSGDLSVYWYQQSLDQGLQFLIQYYNGEERAKGNILERFSAQQFPDLHSELNLSSLELGDSALYFCASSVVGNNQPQHFGDGTRLSIL.